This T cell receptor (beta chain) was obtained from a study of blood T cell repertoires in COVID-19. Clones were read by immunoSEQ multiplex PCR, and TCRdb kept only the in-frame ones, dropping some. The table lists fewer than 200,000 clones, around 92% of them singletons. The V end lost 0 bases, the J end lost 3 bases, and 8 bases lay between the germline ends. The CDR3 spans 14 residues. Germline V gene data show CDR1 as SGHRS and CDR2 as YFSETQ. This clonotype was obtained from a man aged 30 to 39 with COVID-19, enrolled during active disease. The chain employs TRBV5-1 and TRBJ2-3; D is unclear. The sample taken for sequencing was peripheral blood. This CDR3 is CASSLGHETDTQYF. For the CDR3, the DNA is TGCGCCAGCAGCTTGGGACATGAGACAGATACGCAGTATTTT.